These 10 T cell receptor beta chains share one sample of origin, sequenced in a study of response to subunit inactivated influenza vaccine. MiXCR was run by TCRdb on the RT-PCR reads, yielding one entry per CDR3 protein. Here the sample spans 500,000 to 550,000 distinct CDR3 sequences, roughly a quarter being singletons. The sample also formed part of further work on T cells expressing NK-cell markers. Turning to that study: TCR beta libraries carry UMIs added by 5'RACE template switching.

The sequencing used CD4+ T cells sorted from PBMCs, collected 12 days after vaccination. These receptors all stem from a man aged 50-59 years who received an inactivated influenza vaccine.

The chain recombines TRBV15 with TRBJ2-5; 9 nucleotides agree with TRBD2. Per the germline V gene, CDR1 is LNHNV and CDR2 is YYDKDF (reference sequence). The CDR3 extends over 18 amino acids. The V and J ends lost 0 bases and 2 bases, in that order; junction bases with no gene match: 10. CDR3 nucleotide sequence: TGTGCCACCAGCAGAGAGATTTGGCTTAGCGGGAGTCAAGAGACCCAGTACTTC. Protein product: CATSREIWLSGSQETQYF.

This clonotype was seen only once. The rearrangement links TRBV18 to TRBJ2-5; 9 bases fit TRBD1. Germline CDR1 is KGHSH and CDR2 is LQKENI. This CDR3 is built from 16 residues. J lost 5 bases, V lost 0 bases, and 7 bases had no gene match. CDR3 nucleotides: TGTGCCAGCTCACCACCGGTACAGGGGGCCGGGGAGACCCAGTACTTC. Protein sequence: CASSPPVQGAGETQYF.

The CDR3 DNA reads TGCGCCAGCAGCCAAGAAGGACAGCCTAATGAGCAGTTCTTC. Amino acids: CASSQEGQPNEQFF. The chain carries TRBV4-1 and TRBJ2-1; a weak D match, TRBD1 (6 bases). This CDR3 region has 14 residues. CDR1 is MGHRA, CDR2 YSYEKL, per germline. Trimming pared 0 bases from V and 7 bases from J, leaving 10 bases between.

This clonotype was detected only a few times. The V call is TRBV6-2 or TRBV6-3, the J call TRBJ2-1; D unclear. CDR3 length: 12 residues. The ends were cut back, 5 bases at V and 7 bases at J, with 9 bases in the middle. CDR1 MNHEY and CDR2 SVGEGT come from the germline V gene. The CDR3 DNA reads as TGTGCCAGCAGTCCTCATCTGAATGAGCAGTTCTTC. This gives the protein CASSPHLNEQFF.

J is TRBJ1-4 and V is TRBV5-1; D gene uncertain. Germline V gene sequence: CDR1 SGHRS, CDR2 YFSETQ. V lost 5 bases and J 0 bases, leaving 5 bases between the germline ends. The CDR3 is made up of 13 amino acids. CDR3 sequence: CASSGPTNEKLFF. The CDR3 DNA reads TGCGCCAGCAGTGGGCCAACTAATGAAAAACTGTTTTTT.

CDR3: CASSLWAESTDTQYF. CDR3 nucleotides: TGTGCCAGCAGCTTATGGGCAGAAAGCACAGATACGCAGTATTTT. This chain joins TRBV7-2 and TRBJ2-3; D is unclear. CDR1 is SGHTA, CDR2 FQGNSA, per germline. CDR3 length equals 15 residues. The V gene lost 2 bases and the J gene lost 0 bases, with 9 bases spanning the gap. Full variable domain (missing parts from reference TRBV7-2 and TRBJ2-3): GAGVSQSPSNKVTEKGKDVELRCDPISGHTALYWYRQSLGQGLEFLIYFQGNSAPDKSGLPSDRFSAERTGGSVSTLTIQRTQQEDSAVYLCASSLWAESTDTQYFGPGTRLTVL.

This chain uses TRBV7-2 with TRBJ2-3; the D gene is possibly TRBD2 (6 bases). The length of the CDR3 is 14 residues. Germline V gene data show CDR1 as SGHTA and CDR2 as FQGNSA. The ends were cut back, 4 bases at V and 2 bases at J, with 10 bases in the middle. The CDR3 DNA reads as TGTGCCAGCAGCTCGGGACTTTACACAGATACGCAGTATTTT. Its translation is CASSSGLYTDTQYF.

This clonotype was seen a handful of times. V and J are TRBV19 and TRBJ2-7; a possible D gene is TRBD1 (6 bases). Trimming pared 6 bases from V and 2 bases from J, leaving 14 bases between. The CDR3 sequence is 14 residues long. Germline CDR1 LNHDA, CDR2 SQIVND (reference sequence). CDR3 loop: CASSRDTETYEQYF. In DNA form, the CDR3 reads TGTGCCAGTAGCCGGGACACTGAAACCTACGAGCAGTACTTC.

This clonotype has a handful of counts. The gene calls are TRBV5-1 and TRBJ1-2; no definite D call. This CDR3 has 14 residues. Germline CDR1 and CDR2: SGHRS and YFSETQ. V lost 0 bases to trimming and J lost 4 bases, with 10 bases between them. CDR3 amino acids: CASSLDRSLYGYTF. The CDR3 DNA reads as TGCGCCAGCAGCTTGGACAGAAGTCTCTATGGCTACACCTTC.

This clonotype has only a few counts. This chain links TRBV28 with TRBJ2-7; D is perhaps TRBD1 (7 bases). The CDR3 is 15 residues long. V gave up 8 bases and J gave up 2 bases, with 19 bases separating them. Germline CDR1 and CDR2: MDHEN and SYDVKM. The DNA of the CDR3 is TGTGCCAGCTACCCAGGAGGGACAGCTACCTACGAGCAGTACTTC. Residues: CASYPGGTATYEQYF.